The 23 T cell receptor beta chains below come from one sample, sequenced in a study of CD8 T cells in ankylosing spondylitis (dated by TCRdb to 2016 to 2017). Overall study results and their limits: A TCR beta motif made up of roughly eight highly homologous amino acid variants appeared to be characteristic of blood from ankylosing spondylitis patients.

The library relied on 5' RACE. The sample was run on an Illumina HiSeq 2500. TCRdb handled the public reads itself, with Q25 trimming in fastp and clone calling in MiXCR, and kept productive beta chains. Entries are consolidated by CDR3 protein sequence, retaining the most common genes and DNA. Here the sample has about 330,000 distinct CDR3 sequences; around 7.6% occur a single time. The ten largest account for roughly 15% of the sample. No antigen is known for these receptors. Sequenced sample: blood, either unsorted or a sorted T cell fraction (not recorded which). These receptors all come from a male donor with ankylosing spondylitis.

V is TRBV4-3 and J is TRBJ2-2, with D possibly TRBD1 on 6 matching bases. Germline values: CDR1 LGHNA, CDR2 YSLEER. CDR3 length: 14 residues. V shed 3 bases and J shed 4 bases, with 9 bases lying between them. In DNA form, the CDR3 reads TGCGCCAGCAGCCACGACAGGAGCACCGGGGAGCTGTTTTTT. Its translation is CASSHDRSTGELFF.

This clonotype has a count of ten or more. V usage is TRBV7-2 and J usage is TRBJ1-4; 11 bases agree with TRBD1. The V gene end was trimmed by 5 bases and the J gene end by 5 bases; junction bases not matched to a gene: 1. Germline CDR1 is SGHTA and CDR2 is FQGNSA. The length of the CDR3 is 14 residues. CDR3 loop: CASSRDRGNEKLFF. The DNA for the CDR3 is TGTGCCAGCAGCCGGGACAGGGGGAATGAAAAACTGTTTTTT. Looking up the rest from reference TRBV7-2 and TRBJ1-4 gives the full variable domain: GAGVSQSPSNKVTEKGKDVELRCDPISGHTALYWYRQSLGQGLEFLIYFQGNSAPDKSGLPSDRFSAERTGGSVSTLTIQRTQQEDSAVYLCASSRDRGNEKLFFGSGTQLSVL.

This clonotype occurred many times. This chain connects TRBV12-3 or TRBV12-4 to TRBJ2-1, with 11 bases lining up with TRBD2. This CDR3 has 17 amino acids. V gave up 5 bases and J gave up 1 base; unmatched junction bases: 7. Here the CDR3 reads CASSGGTSGKSYNEQFF. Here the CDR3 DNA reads TGTGCCAGCAGTGGCGGGACTAGCGGCAAATCCTACAATGAGCAGTTCTTC.

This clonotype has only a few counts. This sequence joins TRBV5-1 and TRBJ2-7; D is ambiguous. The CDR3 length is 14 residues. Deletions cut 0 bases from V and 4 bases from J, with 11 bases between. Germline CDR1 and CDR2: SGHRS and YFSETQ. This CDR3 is CASSLVGQRYEQYF. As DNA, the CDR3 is TGCGCCAGCAGCTTGGTAGGTCAGAGATACGAGCAGTACTTC.

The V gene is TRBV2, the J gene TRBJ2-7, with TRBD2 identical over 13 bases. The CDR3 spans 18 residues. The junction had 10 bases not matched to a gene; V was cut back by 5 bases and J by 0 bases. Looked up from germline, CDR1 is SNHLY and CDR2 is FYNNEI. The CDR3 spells CASSKPGLAGRSSYEQYF. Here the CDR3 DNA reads TGTGCCAGCAGTAAACCGGGACTAGCGGGAAGGAGCTCCTACGAGCAGTACTTC.

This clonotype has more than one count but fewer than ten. The CDR3 DNA sequence: TGTGCCAGCAGCCCGAAGTTGGGGGAGCTGTTTTTT. This encodes CASSPKLGELFF. The J gene is TRBJ2-2, the V gene TRBV5-4; D is unclear. This CDR3 is 12 amino acids long. CDR1 and CDR2 from the germline V gene are SGHNT and YYREEE (reference sequence). V lost 4 bases, J lost 8 bases, and 9 bases lay in between.

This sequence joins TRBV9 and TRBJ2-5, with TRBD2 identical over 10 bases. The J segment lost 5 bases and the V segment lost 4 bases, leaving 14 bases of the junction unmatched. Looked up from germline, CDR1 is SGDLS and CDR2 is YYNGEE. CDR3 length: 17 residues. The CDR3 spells CASSYRTGSGREETQYF. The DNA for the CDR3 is TGTGCCAGCAGCTACCGGACGGGGAGCGGGAGGGAGGAGACCCAGTACTTC.

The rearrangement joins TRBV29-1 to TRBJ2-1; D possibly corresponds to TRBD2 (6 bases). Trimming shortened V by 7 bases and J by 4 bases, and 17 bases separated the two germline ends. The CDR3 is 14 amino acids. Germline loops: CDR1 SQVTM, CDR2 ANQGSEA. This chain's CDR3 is CSGVRGRTYNEQFF. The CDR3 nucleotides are TGCAGCGGCGTGCGGGGAAGGACTTACAATGAGCAGTTCTTC.

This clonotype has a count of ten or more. The CDR3 DNA follows: TGCAGTGCTAGAGGGGAAGGTTCTAATTCACCCCTCCACTTT. This gives the protein CSARGEGSNSPLHF. The rearrangement joins TRBV20-1 to TRBJ1-6; D is uncertain. Trimming took 1 base from V and 6 from J, leaving 10 bases between them. This CDR3 has 14 amino acids. The germline V gene has CDR1 DFQATT and CDR2 SNEGSKA (reference sequence).

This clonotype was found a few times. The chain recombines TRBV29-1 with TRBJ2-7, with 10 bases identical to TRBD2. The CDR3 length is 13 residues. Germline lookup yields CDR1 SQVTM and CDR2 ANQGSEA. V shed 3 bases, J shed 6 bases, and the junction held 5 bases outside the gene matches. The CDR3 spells CSVDSSGSPEQYF. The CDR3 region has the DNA TGCAGCGTTGATTCTAGCGGGAGTCCCGAGCAGTACTTC.

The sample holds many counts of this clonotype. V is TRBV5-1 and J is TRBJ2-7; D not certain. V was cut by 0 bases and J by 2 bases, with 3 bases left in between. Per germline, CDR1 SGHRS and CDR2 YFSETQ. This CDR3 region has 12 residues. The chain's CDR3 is CASSLEPYEQYF. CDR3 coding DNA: TGCGCCAGCAGCTTGGAGCCCTACGAGCAGTACTTC.

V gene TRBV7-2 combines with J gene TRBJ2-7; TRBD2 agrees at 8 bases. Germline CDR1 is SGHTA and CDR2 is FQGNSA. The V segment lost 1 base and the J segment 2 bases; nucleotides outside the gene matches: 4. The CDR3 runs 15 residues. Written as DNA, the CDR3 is TGTGCCAGCAGCTTAGTAGGTAGCGGGACCTACGAGCAGTACTTC. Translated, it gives CASSLVGSGTYEQYF.

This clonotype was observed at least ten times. The CDR3 region is CAISGGMREPQETQYF. CDR3 in DNA: TGTGCCATCAGTGGCGGCATGCGGGAGCCACAAGAGACCCAGTACTTC. This sequence joins TRBV10-3 and TRBJ2-5; 7 nucleotides align to TRBD2. The CDR3 loop spans 16 amino acids. J gave up 2 bases and V 4 bases, and 10 bases lay outside the gene matches. Per germline, CDR1 ENHRY and CDR2 SYGVKD.

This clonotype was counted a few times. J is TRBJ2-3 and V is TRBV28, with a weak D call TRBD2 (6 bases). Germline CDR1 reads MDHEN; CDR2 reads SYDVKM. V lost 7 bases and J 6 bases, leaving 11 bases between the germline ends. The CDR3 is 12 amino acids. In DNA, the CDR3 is TGTGCCAGCAAGGAGGGAAGGGATACGCAGTATTTT. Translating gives CASKEGRDTQYF.

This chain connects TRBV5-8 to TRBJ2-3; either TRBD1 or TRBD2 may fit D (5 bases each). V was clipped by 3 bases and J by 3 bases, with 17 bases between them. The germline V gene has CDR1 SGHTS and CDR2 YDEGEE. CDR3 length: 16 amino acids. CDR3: CASSWVLGDVTDTQYF. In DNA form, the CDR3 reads TGTGCCAGCAGCTGGGTACTAGGGGATGTGACAGATACGCAGTATTTT.

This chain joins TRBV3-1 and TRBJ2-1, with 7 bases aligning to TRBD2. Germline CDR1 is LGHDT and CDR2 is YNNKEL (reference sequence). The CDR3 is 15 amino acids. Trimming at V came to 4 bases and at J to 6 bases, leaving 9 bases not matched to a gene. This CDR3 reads CASSPRAGDFNEQFF. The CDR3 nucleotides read TGTGCCAGCAGCCCCCGCGCGGGAGATTTCAATGAGCAGTTCTTC.

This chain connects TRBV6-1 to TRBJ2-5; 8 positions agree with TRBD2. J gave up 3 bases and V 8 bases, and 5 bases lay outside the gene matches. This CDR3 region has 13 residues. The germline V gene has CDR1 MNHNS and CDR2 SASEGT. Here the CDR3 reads CASHLGREETQYF. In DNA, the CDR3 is TGTGCCAGCCACCTCGGGAGGGAAGAGACCCAGTACTTC.

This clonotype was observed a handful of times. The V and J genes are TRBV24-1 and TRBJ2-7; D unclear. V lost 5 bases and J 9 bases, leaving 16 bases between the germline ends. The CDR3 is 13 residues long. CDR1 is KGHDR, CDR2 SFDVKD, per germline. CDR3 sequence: CATSVTALRAQYF. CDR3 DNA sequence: TGTGCCACCAGTGTTACAGCCCTACGAGCGCAGTACTTC.

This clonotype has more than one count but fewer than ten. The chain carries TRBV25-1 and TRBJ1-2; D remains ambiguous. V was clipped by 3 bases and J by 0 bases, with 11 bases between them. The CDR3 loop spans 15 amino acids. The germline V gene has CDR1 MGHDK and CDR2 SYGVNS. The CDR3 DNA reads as TGTGCCAGCAGTGAGAGGTACAGCCCTAACTATGGCTACACCTTC. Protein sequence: CASSERYSPNYGYTF.

CDR3 DNA sequence: TGTGCCAGCAGCTTCGATGGACAGCCTGGAAACACCATATATTTT. Its protein is CASSFDGQPGNTIYF. The chain combines TRBV7-2 with TRBJ1-3; weak D call: TRBD1 (6 bases). The V and J ends lost 3 bases and 2 bases respectively, with 11 bases between them. The germline V gene encodes CDR1 SGHTA and CDR2 FQGNSA. The CDR3 loop spans 15 amino acids. The full variable domain, with the rest looked up from reference TRBV7-2 and TRBJ1-3, is GAGVSQSPSNKVTEKGKDVELRCDPISGHTALYWYRQSLGQGLEFLIYFQGNSAPDKSGLPSDRFSAERTGGSVSTLTIQRTQQEDSAVYLCASSFDGQPGNTIYFGEGSWLTVV.

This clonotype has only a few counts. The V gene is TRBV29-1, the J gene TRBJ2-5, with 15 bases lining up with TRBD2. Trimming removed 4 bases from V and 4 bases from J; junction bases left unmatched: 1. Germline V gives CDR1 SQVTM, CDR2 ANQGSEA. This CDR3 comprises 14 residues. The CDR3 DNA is TGCAGCGTTGCGGGACTAGCGGGAGGAGAGACCCAGTACTTC. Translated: CSVAGLAGGETQYF.

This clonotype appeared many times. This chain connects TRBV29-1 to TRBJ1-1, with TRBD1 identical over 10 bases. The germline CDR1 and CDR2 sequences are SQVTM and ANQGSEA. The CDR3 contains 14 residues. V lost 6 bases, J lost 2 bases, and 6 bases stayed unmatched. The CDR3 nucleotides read TGCAGCGTGGCCGGGACAGGGGCAAACACTGAAGCTTTCTTT. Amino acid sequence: CSVAGTGANTEAFF.

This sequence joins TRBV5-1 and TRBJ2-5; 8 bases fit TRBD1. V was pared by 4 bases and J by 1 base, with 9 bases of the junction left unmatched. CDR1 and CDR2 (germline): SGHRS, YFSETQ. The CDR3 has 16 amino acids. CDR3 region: CASSLIQGAFQETQYF. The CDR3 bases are TGCGCCAGCAGCCTGATTCAGGGGGCCTTCCAAGAGACCCAGTACTTC. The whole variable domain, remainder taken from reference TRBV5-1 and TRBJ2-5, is KAGVTQTPRYLIKTRGQQVTLSCSPISGHRSVSWYQQTPGQGLQFLFEYFSETQRNKGNFPGRFSGRQFSNSRSEMNVSTLELGDSALYLCASSLIQGAFQETQYFGPGTRLLVL.